These 29 T cell receptor beta chains were sequenced from one sample in a study of siplizumab effects on memory and regulatory T cells. Sequencing was performed with immunoSEQ multiplex PCR; in TCRdb, only in-frame clones are kept and a portion is missing. The sample lists around 110,000 clones, roughly 94% occurring once. The sample taken for sequencing was non-Treg CD4+ T cells sorted from blood. Receptor source: a human donor in good health.

The chain carries TRBV14 and TRBJ2-2; tentatively, D is TRBD1 (5 bases). The CDR3 has 16 residues. V shed 0 bases and J shed 3 bases, with 11 bases lying between them. Germline-derived CDR1 and CDR2 are SGHDN and FVKESK. This CDR3 reads CASSQEGVPYTGELFF. In nucleotides, the CDR3 is TGTGCCAGCAGCCAAGAAGGGGTCCCCTACACCGGGGAGCTGTTTTTT. The variable domain in full, completed from reference TRBV14 and TRBJ2-2, reads EAGVTQFPSHSVIEKGQTVTLRCDPISGHDNLYWYRRVMGKEIKFLLHFVKESKQDESGMPNNRFLAERTGGTYSTLKVQPAELEDSGVYFCASSQEGVPYTGELFFGEGSRLTVL.

The chain uses TRBV19 and TRBJ1-2; D remains unclear. From germline, CDR1 is LNHDA and CDR2 SQIVND (reference sequence). The CDR3 length is 17 residues. V was pared by 0 bases and J by 2 bases, with 16 bases between. The chain's CDR3 is CASSIDRRAEKNYGYTF. The CDR3 bases are TGTGCCAGTAGTATAGATCGGCGGGCAGAAAAAAACTATGGCTACACCTTC.

The rearrangement uses TRBV6-5 and TRBJ1-6, with D perhaps matching TRBD1 (5 bases). The CDR3 length is 14 residues. Looked up from germline, CDR1 is MNHEY and CDR2 is SVGAGI. The V gene lost 3 bases and the J gene lost 9 bases, with 12 bases spanning the gap. CDR3 sequence: CASSYSGGSSPLHF. CDR3 bases: TGTGCCAGCAGTTATTCTGGGGGAAGTTCACCCCTCCACTTT.

The J gene is TRBJ1-1, the V gene TRBV19; maybe TRBD1 (5 bases). Trimming left V 3 bases short and J 5 bases short, with 10 bases between. Germline CDR1 and CDR2: LNHDA and SQIVND (reference sequence). The CDR3 totals 13 residues. The CDR3 here is CASSIQGSTEAFF. The DNA for the CDR3 is TGTGCCAGTAGTATTCAGGGAAGTACTGAAGCTTTCTTT.

V is TRBV28 and J is TRBJ1-2; perhaps TRBD1 as D (5 bases). The ends were cut back, 1 base at V and 4 bases at J, with 19 bases in the middle. CDR3 length: 17 amino acids. Germline V gene sequence: CDR1 MDHEN, CDR2 SYDVKM. CDR3 DNA sequence: TGTGCCAGCAGTTTATATGGGTCCGGGACGGTAATCTATGGCTACACCTTC. Translated, it gives CASSLYGSGTVIYGYTF.

The rearrangement links TRBV20-1 to TRBJ1-2, with a possible D match to TRBD1 (5 bases). Germline CDR1 reads DFQATT; CDR2 reads SNEGSKA (reference sequence). Trimming removed 3 bases from V and 8 bases from J, with 10 bases in between. The CDR3 covers 11 residues. This CDR3 reads CSARRDGGYTF. The DNA for the CDR3 is TGCAGTGCTAGGCGGGACGGCGGCTACACCTTC.

The chain employs TRBV5-1 and TRBJ2-7; D is perhaps TRBD1 (6 bases). Germline loops: CDR1 SGHRS, CDR2 YFSETQ. This CDR3 has 15 amino acids. Trimming pared 2 bases from V and 7 bases from J, leaving 19 bases between. This chain's CDR3 is CASSFGTGSPGEQYF. Here the CDR3 DNA reads TGCGCCAGCAGCTTCGGCACAGGGAGCCCGGGGGAGCAGTACTTC.

CDR3 in amino acids: CASNGFFGGELFF. The CDR3 DNA is TGCGCCAGCAACGGGTTTTTCGGCGGGGAGCTGTTTTTT. The chain combines TRBV5-1 with TRBJ2-2; D ambiguous. The CDR3 totals 13 residues. CDR1 and CDR2 (germline): SGHRS, YFSETQ. Between the trimmed V and J ends, which lost 6 bases and 7 bases, there was a span of 13 bases.

V gene TRBV18 combines with J gene TRBJ1-2; weak D call: TRBD1 (5 bases). The V gene's germline CDR1 is KGHSH and CDR2 LQKENI. The CDR3 runs to 16 residues. V lost 2 bases to trimming and J lost 7 bases, with 20 bases between them. The CDR3 bases are TGTGCCAGCTCACCATCGAGGGACGGGAGGTTCCTTGGCTACACCTTC. Its protein is CASSPSRDGRFLGYTF.

V gene TRBV18 combines with J gene TRBJ1-1; 9 bases map to TRBD1. CDR3 length: 15 residues. The V gene end was trimmed by 6 bases and the J gene end by 4 bases; junction bases not matched to a gene: 9. Germline assignment: CDR1 KGHSH and CDR2 LQKENI. The CDR3 loop reads CASSPLTGGGTEAFF. The CDR3 nucleotides read TGTGCCAGCTCGCCCTTGACAGGGGGAGGCACTGAAGCTTTCTTT. Looking up the rest from reference TRBV18 and TRBJ1-1 gives the full variable domain: NAGVMQNPRHLVRRRGQEARLRCSPMKGHSHVYWYRQLPEEGLKFMVYLQKENIIDESGMPKERFSAEFPKEGPSILRIQQVVRGDSAAYFCASSPLTGGGTEAFFGQGTRLTVV.

The CDR3 DNA follows: TGCGCCACCCCGAACCCCAGACTAGCGGGATATCGGGCCTCTGAGACCCAGTACTTC. Its protein is CATPNPRLAGYRASETQYF. The genes are TRBV10-1 and TRBJ2-5; 11 bases map to TRBD2. Germline V gene lookup returns CDR1 WNHNN and CDR2 SYGVQD (reference sequence). V gave up 10 bases and J gave up 5 bases; unmatched junction bases: 24. CDR3 length: 19 residues.

The CDR3 loop is CASREIAVNTGELFF. The CDR3 coding sequence is TGTGCCAGTAGAGAGATAGCGGTGAACACCGGGGAGCTGTTTTTT. The genes are TRBV19 and TRBJ2-2; tentatively, D is TRBD2 (6 bases). In germline, CDR1 is LNHDA, CDR2 SQIVND (reference sequence). CDR3 length: 15 amino acids. V shed 6 bases and J shed 1 base, with 12 bases lying between them.

The V call is TRBV27, the J call TRBJ2-7; 9 nucleotides agree with TRBD1. Germline V gene data show CDR1 as MNHEY and CDR2 as SMNVEV (reference sequence). V trimming: 7 bases; J trimming: 0 bases; junction bases outside the gene matches: 7. The CDR3 length is 15 residues. CDR3 in amino acids: CASMGQGKSSYEQYF. The CDR3 DNA reads TGTGCCAGCATGGGACAGGGAAAGAGCTCCTACGAGCAGTACTTC.

The rearrangement joins TRBV7-9 to TRBJ2-7; no clear D. From germline, CDR1 is SEHNR and CDR2 FQNEAQ (reference sequence). This CDR3 region has 12 residues. V was cut by 4 bases and J by 2 bases, with 6 bases left in between. CDR3 coding DNA: TGTGCCAGCAGCTCCGGAACCTACGAGCAGTACTTC. Its translation is CASSSGTYEQYF. The full variable domain, in which reference TRBV7-9 and TRBJ2-7 provide the parts outside the CDR3, is DTGVSQNPRHKITKRGQNVTFRCDPISEHNRLYWYRQTLGQGPEFLTYFQNEAQLEKSRLLSDRFSAERPKGSFSTLEIQRTEQGDSAMYLCASSSGTYEQYFGPGTRLTVT.

The V and J genes are TRBV19 and TRBJ2-3; TRBD2 matches 11 bases. Germline CDR1 reads LNHDA; CDR2 reads SQIVND (reference sequence). The length of the CDR3 is 15 residues. V shed 7 bases, J shed 2 bases, and the junction held 5 bases outside the gene matches. CDR3 DNA: TGTGCCAGTATCGGGACTAGCGGTTACACAGATACGCAGTATTTT. Its translation is CASIGTSGYTDTQYF. Looking up the rest from reference TRBV19 and TRBJ2-3 gives the full variable domain: DGGITQSPKYLFRKEGQNVTLSCEQNLNHDAMYWYRQDPGQGLRLIYYSQIVNDFQKGDIAEGYSVSREKKESFPLTVTSAQKNPTAFYLCASIGTSGYTDTQYFGPGTRLTVL.

The chain is built from TRBV29-1 and TRBJ2-3; the D gene is possibly TRBD1 (5 bases). CDR3 length equals 12 residues. Germline CDR1 and CDR2: SQVTM and ANQGSEA. Trimming pared 0 bases from V and 6 bases from J, leaving 7 bases between. The CDR3 loop is CSVEEAGDTQYF. CDR3 DNA: TGCAGCGTTGAAGAGGCAGGGGATACGCAGTATTTT.

A single count supports this clone. This chain joins TRBV18 and TRBJ1-1; D call uncertain. The germline gives CDR1 KGHSH, CDR2 LQKENI. CDR3 length: 12 amino acids. Trimming took off 6 bases at V and 4 bases at J, with 9 bases between the two ends. The DNA of the CDR3 is TGTGCCAGCTCCCTCAAGGGCACTGAAGCTTTCTTT. Translation: CASSLKGTEAFF.

This rearrangement joins TRBV27 to TRBJ2-5; TRBD1 is a possible D gene (5 bases). Germline V lookup: CDR1 MNHEY, CDR2 SMNVEV (reference sequence). The V end was cut by 6 bases, the J end by 5 bases, with 16 bases between. The CDR3 is made up of 14 amino acids. As DNA, the CDR3 is TGTGCCAGCAGGACCCGACTGGGGCGGGAGACCCAGTACTTC. Translating it yields CASRTRLGRETQYF.

The chain is built from TRBV4-2 and TRBJ1-2; TRBD1 is a possible D gene (5 bases). The CDR3 consists of 14 residues. V gave up 0 bases and J gave up 8 bases, with 13 bases separating them. Looked up from germline, CDR1 is LGHNA and CDR2 is YNFKEQ. The CDR3 is CASSQDPRDGGYTF. The CDR3 DNA reads as TGTGCCAGCAGCCAAGATCCAAGGGACGGCGGCTACACCTTC.

This clone was observed a single time. The CDR3 region has the DNA TGTGCCAGCAGTTACGGGACAGGGGGAGACGAGCAGTACTTC. Translated, it gives CASSYGTGGDEQYF. V usage is TRBV6-5 and J usage is TRBJ2-7, with TRBD1 matching over 11 bases. V lost 2 bases and J lost 5; bases outside the gene matches: 2. The CDR3 consists of 14 residues. The germline gives CDR1 MNHEY, CDR2 SVGAGI.

This clone was seen just once. The genes are TRBV18 and TRBJ2-3; D unclear. CDR3 size: 13 residues. Germline CDR1 and CDR2: KGHSH and LQKENI. Trimming left V 0 bases short and J 5 bases short, with 6 bases between. In DNA, the CDR3 is TGTGCCAGCTCACCACCGATAGTAGATACGCAGTATTTT. Translating it yields CASSPPIVDTQYF.

This chain links TRBV9 with TRBJ2-5, with unresolved D. From germline, CDR1 is SGDLS and CDR2 YYNGEE. CDR3 length equals 14 residues. Deletions cut 0 bases from V and 0 bases from J, with 6 bases between. The CDR3, as DNA: TGTGCCAGCAGCGTAGGAGGTAACCAAGAGACCCAGTACTTC. Protein sequence: CASSVGGNQETQYF. The full variable domain, completed using reference TRBV9 and TRBJ2-5, is DSGVTQTPKHLITATGQRVTLRCSPRSGDLSVYWYQQSLDQGLQFLIQYYNGEERAKGNILERFSAQQFPDLHSELNLSSLELGDSALYFCASSVGGNQETQYFGPGTRLLVL.

This clone was recorded only once. This sequence joins TRBV7-8 and TRBJ2-1, with D possibly being TRBD2 (6 bases). Germline values: CDR1 SGHVS, CDR2 FQNEAQ. V lost 3 bases, J lost 4 bases, and 7 bases lay in between. The CDR3 runs to 13 residues. As DNA, the CDR3 is TGTGCCAGCAGCTTGGACTATTACAATGAGCAGTTCTTC. Residues: CASSLDYYNEQFF.

J is TRBJ2-7 and V is TRBV27; maybe TRBD1 (5 bases). V shed 2 bases and J shed 3 bases, with 5 bases lying between them. Germline loops: CDR1 MNHEY, CDR2 SMNVEV (reference sequence). CDR3 length equals 12 residues. The DNA of the CDR3 is TGTGCCAGCAGTTTAACAGGCTACGAGCAGTACTTC. It is translated as CASSLTGYEQYF.

This clone was seen a single time. This chain uses TRBV7-2 with TRBJ2-2, with D possibly TRBD2 on 6 matching bases. The CDR3 length is 16 residues. Germline values: CDR1 SGHTA, CDR2 FQGNSA. Trimming took off 5 bases at V and 5 bases at J, with 18 bases between the two ends. The CDR3 is CASSQGWRARTGELFF. CDR3 nucleotides: TGTGCCAGCAGCCAGGGTTGGAGGGCGAGGACCGGGGAGCTGTTTTTT. Supplemented by reference TRBV7-2 and TRBJ2-2, the full variable domain reads GAGVSQSPSNKVTEKGKDVELRCDPISGHTALYWYRQSLGQGLEFLIYFQGNSAPDKSGLPSDRFSAERTGGSVSTLTIQRTQQEDSAVYLCASSQGWRARTGELFFGEGSRLTVL.

The chain has TRBV11-2 and TRBJ2-5; D tentatively fits TRBD1 or TRBD2 (7 bases each). The ends were cut back, 0 bases at V and 9 bases at J, with 14 bases in the middle. Germline CDR1 and CDR2: SGHAT and FQNNGV. This CDR3 comprises 14 residues. The CDR3 DNA reads as TGTGCCAGCAGCTTAGATCGGGCAGGGGGGGCCCAGTACTTC. Amino acids: CASSLDRAGGAQYF.

The chain recombines TRBV5-1 with TRBJ2-5; D gene uncertain. Germline values: CDR1 SGHRS, CDR2 YFSETQ. The V and J ends lost 2 bases and 5 bases respectively, with 4 bases between them. This CDR3 region has 11 residues. CDR3 region: CASSFDETQYF. The CDR3 DNA is TGCGCCAGCAGCTTCGACGAGACCCAGTACTTC.

The V gene is TRBV5-4, the J gene TRBJ2-7, with TRBD1 identical over 9 bases. The germline V gene has CDR1 SGHNT and CDR2 YYREEE (reference sequence). Losses at the gene ends were 3 bases for V and 5 bases for J; bases not matched to a gene: 0. This CDR3 region has 12 residues. The DNA for the CDR3 is TGTGCCAGCAGCTGGACAGGGGACGAGCAGTACTTC. Translated: CASSWTGDEQYF.

The chain recombines TRBV27 with TRBJ2-1, with 8 bases matching TRBD2. The CDR3 length is 15 residues. J was trimmed by 4 bases and V by 0 bases; bases with no gene match: 2. Germline values: CDR1 MNHEY, CDR2 SMNVEV (reference sequence). For the CDR3, the DNA is TGTGCCAGCAGTTTATCTGGACTAGCTTACAATGAGCAGTTCTTC. Translating it yields CASSLSGLAYNEQFF.